This TCR beta chain came from a study of shared clonotypes between healthy human individuals. This CDR3 is 15 amino acids long. V was shortened by 1 base and J by 5 bases, with 11 bases between the two germline ends. The germline CDR1 and CDR2 sequences are MNHEY and SMNVEV (reference sequence). Study-level findings and limits: Larger estimated richness was generally seen in naive subsets than in memory subsets.

As to this clone: Its specificity is not known.

Naive CD8 cells lacked CD45RO and underwent positive selection for CCR7, leaving out terminally differentiated effector memory CD45RA+ cells. Each sorted subset replicate got 200 ng genomic DNA, roughly 27,000 genomes. Profiled with immunoSEQ multiplex PCR; TCRdb holds only in-frame clones, not every one. The data hold about 2.1 million clones, with roughly 95% observed a single time. The TCR sequence derives from a man aged 18-30 years in good health. Some clones in this sample may be carry-over from other donors' samples. The sample consisted of naive CD8+ T cells from PBMCs. The chain couples TRBV27 to TRBJ1-4; possible D gene TRBD1, 5 bases. CDR3 in amino acids: CASSLWGEKNEKLFF. The CDR3 DNA sequence: TGTGCCAGCAGTTTATGGGGGGAGAAGAATGAAAAACTGTTTTTT.